This is a list of T cell receptor beta chains from one sample in a study of patients and donors after allogeneic stem cell transplantation. TCRdb called the RT-PCR reads again in MiXCR, with one record for every CDR3 protein. The sample has 800,000 to 1,000,000 distinct CDR3 sequences; around 17% are singletons. The sequencing sample was made of blood, either unsorted or a sorted T cell fraction (not recorded which). Every receptor here comes from a human donor who was either an allogeneic HSCT recipient or a stem cell or donor lymphocyte infusion donor (not recorded which). It is not recorded whose cells these are; they may come from a transplant donor. Both conserved end residues are part of each CDR3. A D gene is named only where the DNA matches it firmly. Size tells how often a clone was seen (once, few, many) or the class of an expanded clone, and some rows leave it out.

cdr3_nt cdr3_aa d_call v_call clone_size j_call
TGTGCCAGCAGTGAATCGGACAGAGCCCCCTATGGCTACACCTTC CASSESDRAPYGYTF NA TRBV25-1 few TRBJ1-2
TGCAGTGCACTTTCCCGGACGGGACAAGAGACCCAGTACTTC CSALSRTGQETQYF NA TRBV20-1 NA TRBJ2-5
TGTGCCAGCAGTGAGGGAACCTATGGCTACACCTTC CASSEGTYGYTF NA TRBV12-3/TRBV12-4 NA TRBJ1-2
TGTGCCAGCAGCAACCGGGACAGGGCCTACGAGCAGTACTTC CASSNRDRAYEQYF TRBD1 TRBV5-1 many TRBJ2-7
TGTGCCAGCAGCCAGGGGGCTCGCTACAATGAGCAGTTCTTC CASSQGARYNEQFF NA TRBV3-1 few TRBJ2-1
TGTGCCAGCAGCCGACAATCCGGGACAGGGGTGGATACGCAGTATTTT CASSRQSGTGVDTQYF TRBD1 TRBV3-1 NA TRBJ2-3
TGTGCCAGCAGCGTAGGAGGATTTGGGGCCTACAATGAGCAGTTCTTC CASSVGGFGAYNEQFF NA TRBV9 NA TRBJ2-1
TGTGCCAGCAGTGAATTGGGCAGGGGCACAGATACGCAGTATTTT CASSELGRGTDTQYF NA TRBV25-1 NA TRBJ2-3
TGCGCCAGCAGCTTGGAGGGGGGGCTAGCCAAAAACATTCAGTACTTC CASSLEGGLAKNIQYF NA TRBV5-1 many TRBJ2-4
TGTGCCAGCATCAAAGGGGTGTTAGGTGTCAATGAGCAGTTCTTC CASIKGVLGVNEQFF NA TRBV6-2/TRBV6-3 NA TRBJ2-1
TGCGCCAGCAGCCAGGTGCTAAGCTCTGGAAACACCATATATTTT CASSQVLSSGNTIYF NA TRBV4-1 few TRBJ1-3
TGTGCCAGCAGCCAAGATAACCGACAGGGACTGTCTGGAAACACCATATATTTT CASSQDNRQGLSGNTIYF TRBD1 TRBV3-1 NA TRBJ1-3
TGTGCCAGCAGCTCATTCAAGGGTACGAACACCGGGGAGCTGTTTTTT CASSSFKGTNTGELFF NA TRBV7-6 few TRBJ2-2
TGCGCCAGCAGCCAAGATTGGACGGAAAATAGCAATCAGCCCCAGCATTTT CASSQDWTENSNQPQHF NA TRBV4-3 few TRBJ1-5
TGTGCCATCAGGACTAGAGGAGCAGATACGCAGTATTTT CAIRTRGADTQYF NA TRBV10-3 many TRBJ2-3
TGTGCCAGCTCACACGACAGGAAGGAGTACTTC CASSHDRKEYF NA TRBV18 NA TRBJ2-7
TGCGCCAGCAGCTTGGTCACAGACAGGGATCGGTACTTC CASSLVTDRDRYF TRBD1 TRBV5-1 NA TRBJ2-7
TGTGCCAGCAGCCCCAGCGCCTACGAGCAGTACTTC CASSPSAYEQYF NA TRBV7-2 many TRBJ2-7
TGTGCCAGCAGCGTAGCTACGTTTACTAGCGGGAGGCGAGAGAATGAGCAGTTCTTC CASSVATFTSGRRENEQFF TRBD2 TRBV9 few TRBJ2-1
TGCAGTGCTAGTTCGGACAGGGTTTCGGTCAATGAGCAGTTCTTC CSASSDRVSVNEQFF TRBD1 TRBV20-1 many TRBJ2-1
TGTGCCAGCACACAGGGGGGTCAGCCCCAGCATTTT CASTQGGQPQHF TRBD1 TRBV6-6 NA TRBJ1-5
TGTGCCAGCAGCCAAGGCCGCACTCTACCAGAGACCCAGTACTTC CASSQGRTLPETQYF NA TRBV3-1 NA TRBJ2-5
TGTGCCAGCAGCTTATTCCCGGGGGGGACTCGGAGGCAGTTCTTC CASSLFPGGTRRQFF TRBD2 TRBV7-4 few TRBJ2-1